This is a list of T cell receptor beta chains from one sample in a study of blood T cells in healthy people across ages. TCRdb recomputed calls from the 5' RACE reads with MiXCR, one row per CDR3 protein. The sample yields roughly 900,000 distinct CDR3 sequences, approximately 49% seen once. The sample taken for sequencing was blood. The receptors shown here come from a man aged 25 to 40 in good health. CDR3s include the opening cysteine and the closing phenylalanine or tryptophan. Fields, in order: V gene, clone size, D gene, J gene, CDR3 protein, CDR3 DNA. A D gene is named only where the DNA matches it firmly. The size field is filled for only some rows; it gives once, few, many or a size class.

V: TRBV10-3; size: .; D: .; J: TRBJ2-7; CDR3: CAISDPGTLSYEQYF; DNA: TGTGCCATCAGTGATCCCGGGACTCTCTCCTACGAGCAGTACTTC
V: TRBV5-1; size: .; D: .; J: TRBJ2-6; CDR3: CASSLLTGSSGANVLTF; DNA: TGCGCCAGCAGCTTGCTCACGGGAAGCTCTGGGGCCAACGTCCTGACTTTC
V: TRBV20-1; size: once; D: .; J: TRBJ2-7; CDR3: CSARRTNTYEQYF; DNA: TGCAGTGCTAGGCGGACAAATACCTACGAGCAGTACTTC
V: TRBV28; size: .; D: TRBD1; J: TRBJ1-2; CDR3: CASRKDRGPVYGYTF; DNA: TGTGCCAGCAGGAAAGACAGGGGACCCGTCTATGGCTACACCTTC
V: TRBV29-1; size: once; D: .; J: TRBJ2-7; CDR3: CSVELWDSVYNEQYF; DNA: TGCAGCGTTGAATTATGGGATTCTGTCTACAATGAGCAGTACTTC
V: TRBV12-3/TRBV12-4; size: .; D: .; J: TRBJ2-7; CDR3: CASSLWTDEQYF; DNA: TGTGCCAGCAGTTTATGGACGGACGAGCAGTACTTC
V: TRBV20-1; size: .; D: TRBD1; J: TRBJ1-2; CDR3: CSARDTGTGYYGYTF; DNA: TGCAGTGCTAGAGATACCGGGACAGGGTATTATGGCTACACCTTC
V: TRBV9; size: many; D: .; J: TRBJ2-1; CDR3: CASSVAGDAYNEQFF; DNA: TGTGCCAGCAGCGTAGCAGGGGACGCCTACAATGAGCAGTTCTTC
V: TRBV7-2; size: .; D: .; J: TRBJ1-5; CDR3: CASSPGGPSQPQHF; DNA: TGTGCCAGCAGCCCCGGGGGGCCATCTCAGCCCCAGCATTTT
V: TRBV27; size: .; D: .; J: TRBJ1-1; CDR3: CASSLSPDRNTEAFF; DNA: TGTGCCAGCAGTTTATCTCCCGACCGTAACACTGAAGCTTTCTTT
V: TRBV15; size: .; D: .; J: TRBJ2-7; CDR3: CATSRDRSSEQYF; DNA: TGCGCCACCAGCAGAGATCGGAGTAGCGAGCAGTACTTC
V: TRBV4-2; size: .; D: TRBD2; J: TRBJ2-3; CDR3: CASSPSTSGGASGTQYF; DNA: TGTGCCAGCAGCCCCTCGACTAGCGGGGGGGCTTCGGGTACGCAGTATTTT
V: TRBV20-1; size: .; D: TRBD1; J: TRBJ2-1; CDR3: CSTPPGAGGNEQFF; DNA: TGCAGTACTCCCCCCGGGGCAGGGGGCAATGAGCAGTTCTTC
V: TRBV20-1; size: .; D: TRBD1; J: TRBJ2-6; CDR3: CSASTGGAGANVLTF; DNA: TGCAGTGCGTCAACAGGGGGCGCAGGGGCCAACGTCCTGACTTTC
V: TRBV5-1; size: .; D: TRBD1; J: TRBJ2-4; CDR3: CASSSRDRGLDIQYF; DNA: TGCGCCAGCAGCTCCCGGGACAGGGGATTAGACATTCAGTACTTC
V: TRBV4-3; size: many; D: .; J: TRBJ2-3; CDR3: CASSQDPLPNTDTQYF; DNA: TGCGCCAGCAGCCAAGATCCTCTACCAAACACAGATACGCAGTATTTT
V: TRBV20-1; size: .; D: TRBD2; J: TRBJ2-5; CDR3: CSAPPRGGVKTQYF; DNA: TGCAGTGCGCCTCCCCGGGGGGGCGTTAAGACCCAGTACTTC